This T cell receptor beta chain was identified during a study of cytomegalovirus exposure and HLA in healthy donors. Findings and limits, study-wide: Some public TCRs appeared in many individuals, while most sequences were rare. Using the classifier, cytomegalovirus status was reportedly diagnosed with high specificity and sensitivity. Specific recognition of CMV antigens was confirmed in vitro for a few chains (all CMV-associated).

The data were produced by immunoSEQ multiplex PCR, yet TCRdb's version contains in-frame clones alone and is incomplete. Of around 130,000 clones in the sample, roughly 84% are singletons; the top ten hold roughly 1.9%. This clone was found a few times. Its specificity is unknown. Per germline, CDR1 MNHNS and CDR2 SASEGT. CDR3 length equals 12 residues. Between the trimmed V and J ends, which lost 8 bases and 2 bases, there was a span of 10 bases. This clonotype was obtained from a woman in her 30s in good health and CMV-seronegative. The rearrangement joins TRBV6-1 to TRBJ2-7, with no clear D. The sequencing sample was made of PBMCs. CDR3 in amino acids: CASEDIAYEQYF. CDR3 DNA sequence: TGTGCCAGCGAGGATATCGCCTACGAGCAGTACTTC.